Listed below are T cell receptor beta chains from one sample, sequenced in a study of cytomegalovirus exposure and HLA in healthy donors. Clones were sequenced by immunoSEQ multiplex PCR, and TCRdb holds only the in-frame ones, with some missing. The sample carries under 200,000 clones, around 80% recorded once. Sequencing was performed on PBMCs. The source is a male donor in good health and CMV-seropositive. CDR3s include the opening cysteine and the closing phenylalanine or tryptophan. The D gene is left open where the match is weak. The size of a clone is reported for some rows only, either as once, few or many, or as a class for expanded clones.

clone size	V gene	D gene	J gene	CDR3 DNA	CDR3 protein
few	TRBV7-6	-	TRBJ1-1	TGTGCCAGCAGCTTAGCTACGTGGACACAGAACACTGAAGCTTTCTTT	CASSLATWTQNTEAFF
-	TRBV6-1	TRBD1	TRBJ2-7	TGTGCCAGCAGAAAGACAGGGGTCGTCTCCTACGAGCAGTACTTC	CASRKTGVVSYEQYF
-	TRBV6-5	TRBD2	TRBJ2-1	TGTGCCAGCAGCCCCCTAGCGGGTTTTAATGAGCAGTTCTTC	CASSPLAGFNEQFF
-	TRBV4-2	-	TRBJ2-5	TGTGCCAGCAGGGGCAGGGATGTGGAGACCCAGTACTTC	CASRGRDVETQYF
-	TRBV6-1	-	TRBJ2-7	TGTGCCAGCAGTGAAGGCGGGTGGGGCGAGCAGTACTTC	CASSEGGWGEQYF
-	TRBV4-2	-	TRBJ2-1	TGTGCCAGCAGCCCCCGACTAGGGGGCCCGAGGGAGCAGTTCTTC	CASSPRLGGPREQFF
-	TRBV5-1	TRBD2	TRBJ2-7	TGCGCCAGCAGCTCGGGACTAGCGCGAGAAACCTACGAGCAGTACTTC	CASSSGLARETYEQYF
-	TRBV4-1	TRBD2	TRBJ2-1	TGCGCCAGCAGCCCGGGGACTAGCAGGAAGGATGAGCAGTTCTTC	CASSPGTSRKDEQFF
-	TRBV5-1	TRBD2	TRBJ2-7	TGCGCCAGCAGCGACGAAGGGACTAGCGGGAGTGGCTACGAGCAGTACTTC	CASSDEGTSGSGYEQYF
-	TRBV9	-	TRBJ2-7	TGTGCCAGCAGCGAGGGGTATAACTCCTACGAGCAGTACTTC	CASSEGYNSYEQYF
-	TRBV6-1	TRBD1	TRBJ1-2	TGTGCCAGCAGTGCGGCGACAGGGGGTGGCTATGGCTACACCTTC	CASSAATGGGYGYTF
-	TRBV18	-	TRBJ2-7	TGTGCCAGCTCACCAGCCAGCGGCGAGCAGTACTTC	CASSPASGEQYF
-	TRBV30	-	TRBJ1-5	TGTGCCTGGAGTGGGGGCAGCAATCAGCCCCAGCATTTT	CAWSGGSNQPQHF
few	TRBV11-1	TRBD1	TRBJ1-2	TGTGCCAGCGCTTCGGGACAGGGAATGGGCTACACCTTC	CASASGQGMGYTF
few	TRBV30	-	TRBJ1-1	TGTGCCTGGAGTGTAAGGGGTGAAGCTTTCTTT	CAWSVRGEAFF
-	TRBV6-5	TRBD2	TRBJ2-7	TGTGCCAGCAGTCGGACTAGCGGGCCCCGGGAGCAGTACTTC	CASSRTSGPREQYF
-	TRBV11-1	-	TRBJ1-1	TGTGCCAGCAGCTTACAGGGGAACACTGAAGCTTTCTTT	CASSLQGNTEAFF
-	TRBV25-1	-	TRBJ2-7	TGTGCCAGCAGTGATTCAGGGTACTCCTACGAGCAGTACTTC	CASSDSGYSYEQYF
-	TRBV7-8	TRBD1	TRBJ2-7	TGTGCCAGCAGCTTAGCGCACAGGGGAAGAACCTACGAGCAGTACTTC	CASSLAHRGRTYEQYF
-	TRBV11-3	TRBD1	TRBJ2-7	TGTGCCAGCAGCTCCCCGGGACAGGGGTACGAGCAGTACTTC	CASSSPGQGYEQYF
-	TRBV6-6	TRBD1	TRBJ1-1	TGTGCCAGCAGTAACGGCAGGGGGGCCTTGAACACTGAAGCTTTCTTT	CASSNGRGALNTEAFF
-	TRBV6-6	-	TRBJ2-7	TGTGCCAGCAGTTCCGGCAGGGCCTACGAGCAGTACTTC	CASSSGRAYEQYF
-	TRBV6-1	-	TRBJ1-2	TGTGCCACAGGACTGACGATTAACTATGGCTACACCTTC	CATGLTINYGYTF
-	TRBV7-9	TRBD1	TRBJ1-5	TGTGCCAGCAGCTGGGGGACAGGGGGGGATCAGCCCCAGCATTTT	CASSWGTGGDQPQHF